The TCR beta chain described here comes from a study of blood T cell repertoires in COVID-19. Study as a whole: Acute-phase and convalescent COVID-19 samples originated in the United States, Italy and Spain. T cells, B-cell-depleted T cells, or PBMCs supplied cDNA or gDNA.

Self-reported history from a screening survey and questionnaire set each donor's cohort. Original analysis: Researchers report that nucleated cell counts were estimated from reference gene primer amplification. Assay used: immunoSEQ multiplex PCR; TCRdb lists only in-frame clones, some missing. The D gene and trimming were derived from the DNA, and the V and J assignments and clone size from that table. The sample includes 270,000 or so clones, about nine tenths of them seen just once. This CDR3 spans 19 amino acids. Germline values: CDR1 LGHDT, CDR2 YNNKEL (reference sequence). After removal of 1 base from V and 4 bases from J, the junction contained 12 bases not matched to a gene.

This clonotype was sampled from a woman aged 25 to 39 with acute COVID-19. The genes are TRBV3-1 (or the pseudogene TRBV3-2) and TRBJ2-2; 10 nucleotides match TRBD2. The sequenced sample was PBMCs or T cells enriched from blood (not recorded which). CDR3 coding DNA: TGTGCCAGCAGCCAAGGAGGGCTAGCGGGAGACGCGGGCACCGGGGAGCTGTTTTTT. Translated, it gives CASSQGGLAGDAGTGELFF.